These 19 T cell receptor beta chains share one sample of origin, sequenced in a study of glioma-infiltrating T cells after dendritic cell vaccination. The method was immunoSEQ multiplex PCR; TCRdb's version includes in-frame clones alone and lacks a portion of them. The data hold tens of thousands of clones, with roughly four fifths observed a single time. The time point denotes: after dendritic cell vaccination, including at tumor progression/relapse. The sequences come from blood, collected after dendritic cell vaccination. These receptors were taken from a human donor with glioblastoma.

The CDR3 DNA sequence: TGTGCCAGCAGCTTGGTTGGGACTAGGGAGACCCAGTACTTC. Translated, it gives CASSLVGTRETQYF. The genes are TRBV5-4 and TRBJ2-5; 8 bases match TRBD2. From germline, CDR1 is SGHNT and CDR2 YYREEE (reference sequence). The trim removed 0 bases at V and 5 bases at J, leaving 3 bases unmatched. CDR3 length: 14 residues.

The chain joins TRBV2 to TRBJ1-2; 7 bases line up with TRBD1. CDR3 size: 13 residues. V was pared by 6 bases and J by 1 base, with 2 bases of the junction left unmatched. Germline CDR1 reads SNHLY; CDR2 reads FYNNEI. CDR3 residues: CASRGTDNYGYTF. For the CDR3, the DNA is TGTGCCAGCAGGGGGACAGATAACTATGGCTACACCTTC.

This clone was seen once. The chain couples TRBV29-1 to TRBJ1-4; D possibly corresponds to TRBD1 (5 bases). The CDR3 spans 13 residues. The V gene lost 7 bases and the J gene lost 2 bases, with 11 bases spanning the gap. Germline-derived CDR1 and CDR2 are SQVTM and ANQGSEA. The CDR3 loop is CSARDYTNEKLFF. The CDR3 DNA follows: TGCAGCGCTCGGGACTATACTAATGAAAAACTGTTTTTT.

The CDR3 DNA follows: TGTGCCAGCAGCTTAGCTGGACAGGGTAATTATGGCTACACCTTC. Amino acid sequence: CASSLAGQGNYGYTF. The chain is built from TRBV7-8 and TRBJ1-2, with 8 bases identical to TRBD1. This CDR3 spans 15 amino acids. The trim removed 0 bases at V and 5 bases at J, leaving 5 bases unmatched. The germline V gene has CDR1 SGHVS and CDR2 FQNEAQ.

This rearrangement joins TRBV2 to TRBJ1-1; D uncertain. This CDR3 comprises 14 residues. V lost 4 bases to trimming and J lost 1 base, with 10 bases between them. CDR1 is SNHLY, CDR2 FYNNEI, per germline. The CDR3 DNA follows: TGTGCCAGCAGTGCTCGGGTGACGAACACTGAAGCTTTCTTT. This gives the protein CASSARVTNTEAFF.

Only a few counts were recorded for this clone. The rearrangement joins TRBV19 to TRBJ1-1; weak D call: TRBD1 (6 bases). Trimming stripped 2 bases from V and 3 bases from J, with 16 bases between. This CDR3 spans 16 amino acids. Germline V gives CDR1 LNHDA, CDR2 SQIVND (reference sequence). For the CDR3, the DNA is TGTGCCAGTAGTATACCTCAGGGGCGAAGGGACACTGAAGCTTTCTTT. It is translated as CASSIPQGRRDTEAFF.

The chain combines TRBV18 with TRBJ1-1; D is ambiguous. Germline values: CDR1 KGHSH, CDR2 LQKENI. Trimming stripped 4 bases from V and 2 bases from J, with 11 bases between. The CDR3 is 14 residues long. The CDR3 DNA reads TGTGCCAGCTCACAACCAGCGAGAAACACTGAAGCTTTCTTT. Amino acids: CASSQPARNTEAFF.

CDR3 amino acids: CASSKGGSTVTEAFF. For the CDR3, the DNA is TGCGCCAGCAGCAAGGGGGGGAGTACGGTTACTGAAGCTTTCTTT. The chain joins TRBV5-1 to TRBJ1-1; tentative D call: TRBD1 (6 bases). Trimming removed 4 bases at V and 5 bases at J, with 18 bases between. Germline CDR1 reads SGHRS; CDR2 reads YFSETQ. CDR3 length: 15 amino acids.

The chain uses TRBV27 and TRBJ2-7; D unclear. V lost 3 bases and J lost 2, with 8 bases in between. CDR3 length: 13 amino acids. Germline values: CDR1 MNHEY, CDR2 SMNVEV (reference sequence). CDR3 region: CASSFGSTYEQYF. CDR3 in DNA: TGTGCCAGCAGTTTTGGCAGTACCTACGAGCAGTACTTC.

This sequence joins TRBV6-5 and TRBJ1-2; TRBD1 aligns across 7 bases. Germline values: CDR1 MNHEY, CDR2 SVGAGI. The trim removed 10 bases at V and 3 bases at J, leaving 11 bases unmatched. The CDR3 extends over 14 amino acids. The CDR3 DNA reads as TGTGCCACCACTGCGCAGGGGGAGGACTATGGCTACACCTTC. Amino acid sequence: CATTAQGEDYGYTF.

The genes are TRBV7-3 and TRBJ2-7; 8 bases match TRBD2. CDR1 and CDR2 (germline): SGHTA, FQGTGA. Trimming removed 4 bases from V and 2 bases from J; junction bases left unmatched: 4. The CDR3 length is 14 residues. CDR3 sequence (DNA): TGTGCCAGCAGCTCCAATAGCGGGGCCTACGAGCAGTACTTC. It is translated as CASSSNSGAYEQYF.

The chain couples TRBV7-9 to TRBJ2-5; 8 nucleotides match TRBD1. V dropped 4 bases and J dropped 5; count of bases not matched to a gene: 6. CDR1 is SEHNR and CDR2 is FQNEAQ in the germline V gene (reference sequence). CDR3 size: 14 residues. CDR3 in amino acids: CASSYQGAWETQYF. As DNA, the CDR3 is TGTGCCAGCAGCTATCAGGGGGCGTGGGAGACCCAGTACTTC.

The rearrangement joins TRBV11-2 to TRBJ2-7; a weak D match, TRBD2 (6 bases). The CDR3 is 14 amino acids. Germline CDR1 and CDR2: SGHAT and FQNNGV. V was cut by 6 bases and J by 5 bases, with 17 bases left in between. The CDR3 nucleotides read TGTGCCAGCAGACCCGGGACTTTTGGGCACGAGCAGTACTTC. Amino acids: CASRPGTFGHEQYF.

The CDR3 DNA follows: TGTGCCAGCTCACCACCCCGGACAGGGGCCCACGAGCAGTACTTC. It codes for CASSPPRTGAHEQYF. This rearrangement joins TRBV18 to TRBJ2-7, with 9 bases that match TRBD1. Looked up from germline, CDR1 is KGHSH and CDR2 is LQKENI. V was pared by 0 bases and J by 5 bases, with 5 bases of the junction left unmatched. CDR3 length: 15 amino acids.

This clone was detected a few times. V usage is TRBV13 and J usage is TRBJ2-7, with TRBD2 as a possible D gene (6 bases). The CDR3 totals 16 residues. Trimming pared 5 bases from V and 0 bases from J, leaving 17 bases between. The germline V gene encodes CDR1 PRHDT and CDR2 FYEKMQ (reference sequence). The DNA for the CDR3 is TGTGCCAGCAGCCCGTGGGCGCGGGGTACCTCCTACGAGCAGTACTTC. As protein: CASSPWARGTSYEQYF.

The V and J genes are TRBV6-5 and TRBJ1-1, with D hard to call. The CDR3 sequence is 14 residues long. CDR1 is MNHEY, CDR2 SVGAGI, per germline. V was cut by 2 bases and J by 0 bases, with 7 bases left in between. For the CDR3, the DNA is TGTGCCAGCAGTTACGAGAATATGAACACTGAAGCTTTCTTT. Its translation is CASSYENMNTEAFF.

In DNA, the CDR3 is TGTGCCAGCTCACCACCGCTACGACAGGGGGCTCTAGATACGCAGTATTTT. This encodes CASSPPLRQGALDTQYF. This chain links TRBV18 with TRBJ2-3, with TRBD1 matching 10 bases. This CDR3 is 17 amino acids long. Germline V CDR1 and CDR2: KGHSH, LQKENI. V lost 0 bases to trimming and J lost 5 bases; unmatched junction nucleotides: 8.

CDR3 sequence reads: CASSFEQGRYTEAFF. The CDR3 DNA follows: TGTGCCAGCAGCTTTGAACAGGGTCGGTACACTGAAGCTTTCTTT. The chain employs TRBV5-6 and TRBJ1-1; D might be TRBD1 (6 bases). The V end lost 2 bases, the J end lost 3 bases, and 14 bases lay between the germline ends. Germline CDR1 reads SGHDT; CDR2 reads YYEEEE. This CDR3 region has 15 residues.

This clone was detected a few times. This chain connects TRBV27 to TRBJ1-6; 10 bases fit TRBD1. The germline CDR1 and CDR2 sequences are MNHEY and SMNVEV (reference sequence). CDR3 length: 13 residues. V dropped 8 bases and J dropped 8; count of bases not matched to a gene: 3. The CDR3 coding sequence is TGTGCCAGCTCTGGACAGGGGGATTCACCCCTCCACTTT. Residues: CASSGQGDSPLHF.